The 17 T cell receptor beta chains below all came from one sample that was sequenced in a study of blood T cell repertoires in COVID-19. TCRdb's table, derived via immunoSEQ multiplex PCR, lists solely in-frame clones and lacks some. The sample carries fewer than 350,000 clones, 85% recorded once. Sequenced material: PBMCs or T cells enriched from blood (not recorded which). Receptors were obtained from a woman in her fifties or sixties who had recovered from COVID-19.

Of note for this clone: Relative to the germline gene, one junction end is altered; a read error may explain this. This chain uses TRBV14 with TRBJ2-7; 7 bases are shared with TRBD2. The germline V gene has CDR1 SGHDN and CDR2 FVKESK. This CDR3 is built from 13 residues. The CDR3 bases are TGTGCCAGCAGCCGGGAGGGCTCCCACGAGCAGTACTTC. Its translation: CASSREGSHEQYF.

The J gene is TRBJ2-3, the V gene TRBV12-5, with TRBD1 matching 9 bases. With V trimmed by 1 base and J by 3 bases, 8 bases remained unmatched. Germline values: CDR1 LGHNT, CDR2 FRNRAP. The CDR3 spans 17 residues. The CDR3 nucleotides are TGTGCTAGTGGTTTGGGGGCGACAGGGGGATCGACAGATACGCAGTATTTT. This encodes CASGLGATGGSTDTQYF.

The chain is built from TRBV19 and TRBJ2-7; TRBD1 matches at 9 bases. Losses at the gene ends were 8 bases for V and 3 bases for J; bases not matched to a gene: 11. This CDR3 region has 15 residues. Germline CDR1 is LNHDA and CDR2 is SQIVND (reference sequence). The CDR3 coding sequence is TGTGCCAGTTCCCCGTATACAGGGGGCGACTACGAGCAGTACTTC. Its protein product is CASSPYTGGDYEQYF.

The V and J genes are TRBV28 and TRBJ1-3; D possibly corresponds to TRBD1 (6 bases). Germline V gene lookup returns CDR1 MDHEN and CDR2 SYDVKM. This CDR3 has 16 residues. V was shortened by 3 bases and J by 1 base, with 13 bases between the two germline ends. CDR3 DNA: TGTGCCAGCAGTTTCCAGACAGGAGAATCTGGAAACACCATATATTTT. This gives the protein CASSFQTGESGNTIYF.

The genes are TRBV4-1 and TRBJ2-1; TRBD2 aligns across 9 bases. The V segment lost 1 base and the J segment 12 bases; nucleotides outside the gene matches: 10. Germline loops: CDR1 MGHRA, CDR2 YSYEKL. The CDR3 totals 15 residues. The DNA for the CDR3 is TGCGCCAGCAGCCAAGTTGCGGGGGGGCGGATTGGGCAGTTCTTC. Translation: CASSQVAGGRIGQFF.

The chain has TRBV2 and TRBJ2-2, with 7 nucleotides matching TRBD2. The V and J ends lost 5 bases and 5 bases, in that order; junction bases with no gene match: 5. The CDR3 totals 14 residues. Germline V gene data show CDR1 as SNHLY and CDR2 as FYNNEI. CDR3 amino acids: CASSRDYRTGELFF. CDR3 nucleotides: TGTGCCAGCAGTCGGGACTACCGAACCGGGGAGCTGTTTTTT.

The genes are TRBV18 and TRBJ1-2; possibly TRBD1 for D (6 bases). The CDR3 extends over 14 amino acids. Deletions cut 3 bases from V and 8 bases from J, with 16 bases between. Germline CDR1 KGHSH, CDR2 LQKENI. This CDR3 is CASSPPGAGAGYTF. In DNA form, the CDR3 reads TGTGCCAGCTCACCCCCAGGGGCAGGGGCGGGCTACACCTTC.

V and J are TRBV28 and TRBJ2-7; TRBD2 matches at 8 bases. The germline V gene has CDR1 MDHEN and CDR2 SYDVKM. The CDR3 has 13 amino acids. J lost 3 bases, V lost 7 bases, and 5 bases had no gene match. The CDR3 nucleotides are TGTGCCAGCATGGCGGGGGGCCTCTACGAGCAGTACTTC. Its translation is CASMAGGLYEQYF.

The rearrangement joins TRBV20-1 to TRBJ1-2, with 8 bases aligning to TRBD1. This CDR3 contains 17 residues. Trimming cost V 3 bases and J 4 bases; bases outside gene matches: 16. Germline-derived CDR1 and CDR2 are DFQATT and SNEGSKA (reference sequence). The CDR3 DNA is TGCAGTGCTAGTCGTTTCCCAGGGGGCTCCCCGAGCTATGGCTACACCTTC. Protein: CSASRFPGGSPSYGYTF.

The rearrangement links TRBV2 to TRBJ1-5; D ambiguous. The CDR3 consists of 14 residues. The germline CDR1 and CDR2 sequences are SNHLY and FYNNEI. V was clipped by 4 bases and J by 1 base, with 8 bases between them. The CDR3 DNA sequence: TGTGCCAGCAGTGTTGGCGGCAGCAATCAGCCCCAGCATTTT. Its translation is CASSVGGSNQPQHF.

This clone was found a few times. The rearrangement links TRBV7-9 to TRBJ1-2; no reliable D call. CDR1 and CDR2 (germline): SEHNR, FQNEAQ (reference sequence). CDR3 size: 12 residues. Trimming removed 5 bases from V and 6 bases from J, with 10 bases in between. The CDR3 bases are TGTGCCAGCAGCCAGGACGGGAATGGCTACACCTTC. It specifies CASSQDGNGYTF. The whole variable domain, filled in from reference TRBV7-9 and TRBJ1-2, reads DTGVSQNPRHKITKRGQNVTFRCDPISEHNRLYWYRQTLGQGPEFLTYFQNEAQLEKSRLLSDRFSAERPKGSFSTLEIQRTEQGDSAMYLCASSQDGNGYTFGSGTRLTVV.

The rearrangement joins TRBV10-2 to TRBJ2-2; D possibly corresponds to TRBD2 (6 bases). The CDR3 runs 13 residues. V was trimmed by 8 bases and J by 1 base, leaving 8 bases between them. Germline CDR1 reads WSHSY; CDR2 reads SAAADI. The CDR3 nucleotides are TGCGCCAGCGGGGGGTTGAACACCGGGGAGCTGTTTTTT. It translates to CASGGLNTGELFF.

The J gene is TRBJ2-2, the V gene TRBV27, with TRBD2 matching 7 bases. The V gene end was trimmed by 7 bases and the J gene end by 0 bases; junction bases not matched to a gene: 5. Germline CDR1 MNHEY, CDR2 SMNVEV (reference sequence). The CDR3 is made up of 15 amino acids. The CDR3 here is CASMWGGSNTGELFF. The DNA for the CDR3 is TGTGCCAGCATGTGGGGGGGATCGAACACCGGGGAGCTGTTTTTT.

This clone was counted between two and nine times. The same CDR3 arises from other DNA sequences in this sample as well. The chain recombines TRBV30 with TRBJ1-1, with D perhaps TRBD1 (5 bases). Trimming shortened V by 3 bases and J by 2 bases, and 13 bases separated the two germline ends. Germline lookup yields CDR1 GTSNPN and CDR2 SVGIG (reference sequence). CDR3 length equals 14 residues. The CDR3 here is CAWRGQGQNTEAFF. The CDR3 nucleotides read TGTGCCTGGAGAGGACAAGGGCAAAACACTGAAGCTTTCTTT.

The chain carries TRBV7-2 and TRBJ1-2; TRBD1 matches at 11 bases. Per the germline V gene, CDR1 is SGHTA and CDR2 is FQGNSA. After removal of 5 bases from V and 6 bases from J, the junction contained 5 bases not matched to a gene. This CDR3 comprises 14 residues. In DNA, the CDR3 is TGTGCCAGCAGCCCCCAGGGACAGGGGGATGGCTACACCTTC. Its translation is CASSPQGQGDGYTF.

The sample holds a few counts of this clone. J is TRBJ1-4 and V is TRBV5-6, with 8 nucleotides matching TRBD1. The junction had 8 bases not matched to a gene; V was cut back by 4 bases and J by 3 bases. This CDR3 is built from 16 residues. Looked up from germline, CDR1 is SGHDT and CDR2 is YYEEEE. DNA for the CDR3: TGTGCCAGCAGCACTTTAGGACAGGGACCTAATGAAAAACTGTTTTTT. Its translation is CASSTLGQGPNEKLFF.

Only a few counts were recorded for this clone. The V and J genes are TRBV6-2 or TRBV6-3 and TRBJ2-2; D remains ambiguous. Germline CDR1 and CDR2: MNHEY and SVGEGT. This CDR3 is built from 14 residues. Trimming shortened V by 2 bases and J by 7 bases, and 11 bases separated the two germline ends. The CDR3 DNA reads as TGTGCCAGCAGTTACACCCTAGATTACGGGGAGCTGTTTTTT. This codes for CASSYTLDYGELFF.